This TCR beta chain appears in the sequencing data of a study of CD4 and CD8 cells across lung adenocarcinoma regions. This clonotype has just a few counts. One entry per CDR3 protein, called by TCRdb with MiXCR from the PCR reads. The sample has about 25,000 distinct CDR3 sequences, 53% seen once. Localized lung adenocarcinoma, a non-small cell lung cancer, affected the donors. V gave up 2 bases and J gave up 4 bases, with 12 bases separating them. The germline V gene encodes CDR1 MNHEY and CDR2 SVGEGT. The CDR3 totals 14 residues. This chain links TRBV6-2 or TRBV6-3 with TRBJ2-7; perhaps TRBD1 as D (5 bases). The material sequenced was CD8+ T cells from the center of a lung tumor. The clonotype originates from a male donor with lung adenocarcinoma. The CD4 and CD8 labels of this study may be unreliable. CDR3 sequence reads: CASSYGALRYEQYF. The CDR3 DNA reads as TGTGCCAGCAGTTACGGGGCTCTCCGTTACGAGCAGTACTTC.